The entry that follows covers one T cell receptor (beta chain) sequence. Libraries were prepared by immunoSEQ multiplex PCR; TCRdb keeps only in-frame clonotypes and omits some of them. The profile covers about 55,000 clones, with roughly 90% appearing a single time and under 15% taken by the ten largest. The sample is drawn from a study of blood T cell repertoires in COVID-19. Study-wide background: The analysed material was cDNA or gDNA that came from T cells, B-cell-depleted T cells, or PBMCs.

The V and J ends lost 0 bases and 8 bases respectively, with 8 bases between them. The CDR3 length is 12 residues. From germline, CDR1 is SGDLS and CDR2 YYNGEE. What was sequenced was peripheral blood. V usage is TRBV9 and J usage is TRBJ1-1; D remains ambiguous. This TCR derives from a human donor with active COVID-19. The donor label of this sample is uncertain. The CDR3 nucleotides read TGTGCCAGCAGCGTAGTAGGAGGGGAAGCTTTCTTT. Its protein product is CASSVVGGEAFF.